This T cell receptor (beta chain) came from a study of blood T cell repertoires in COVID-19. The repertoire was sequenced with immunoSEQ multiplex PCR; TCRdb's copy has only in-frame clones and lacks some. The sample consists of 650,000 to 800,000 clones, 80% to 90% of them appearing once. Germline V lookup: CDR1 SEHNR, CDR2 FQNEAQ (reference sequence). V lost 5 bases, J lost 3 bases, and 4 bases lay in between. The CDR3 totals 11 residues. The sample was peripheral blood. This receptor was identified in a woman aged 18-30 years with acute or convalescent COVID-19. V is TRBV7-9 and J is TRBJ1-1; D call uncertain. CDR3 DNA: TGTGCCAGCAGCCCGTACACTGAAGCTTTCTTT. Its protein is CASSPYTEAFF.